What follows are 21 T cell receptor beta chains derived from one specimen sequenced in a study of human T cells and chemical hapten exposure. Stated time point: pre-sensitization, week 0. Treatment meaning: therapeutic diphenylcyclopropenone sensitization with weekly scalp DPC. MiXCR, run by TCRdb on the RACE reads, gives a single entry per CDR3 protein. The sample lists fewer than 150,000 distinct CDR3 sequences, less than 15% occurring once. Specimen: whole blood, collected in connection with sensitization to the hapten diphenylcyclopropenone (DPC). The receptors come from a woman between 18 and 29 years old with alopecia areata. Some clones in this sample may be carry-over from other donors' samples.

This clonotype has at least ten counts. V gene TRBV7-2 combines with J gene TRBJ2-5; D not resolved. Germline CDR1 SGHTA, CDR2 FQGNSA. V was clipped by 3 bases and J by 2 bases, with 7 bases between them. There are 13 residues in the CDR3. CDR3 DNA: TGTGCCAGCAGCTTTAGCACGCAAGAGACCCAGTACTTC. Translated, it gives CASSFSTQETQYF.

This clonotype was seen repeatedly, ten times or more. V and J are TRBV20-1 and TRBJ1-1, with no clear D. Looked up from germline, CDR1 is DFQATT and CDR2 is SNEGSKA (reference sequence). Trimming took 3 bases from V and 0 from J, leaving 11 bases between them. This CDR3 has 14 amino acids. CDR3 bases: TGCAGTGCTAGGGCCAGCTTCTTGAACACTGAAGCTTTCTTT. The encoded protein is CSARASFLNTEAFF.

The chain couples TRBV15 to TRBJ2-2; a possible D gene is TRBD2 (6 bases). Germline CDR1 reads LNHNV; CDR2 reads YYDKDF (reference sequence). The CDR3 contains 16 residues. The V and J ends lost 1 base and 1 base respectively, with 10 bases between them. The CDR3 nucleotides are TGTGCCACCAGCAGAGTCGGGCGGGGGAACACCGGGGAGCTGTTTTTT. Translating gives CATSRVGRGNTGELFF. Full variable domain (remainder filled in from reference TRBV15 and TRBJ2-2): DAMVIQNPRYQVTQFGKPVTLSCSQTLNHNVMYWYQQKSSQAPKLLFHYYDKDFNNEADTPDNFQSRRPNTSFCFLDIRSPGLGDTAMYLCATSRVGRGNTGELFFGEGSRLTVL.

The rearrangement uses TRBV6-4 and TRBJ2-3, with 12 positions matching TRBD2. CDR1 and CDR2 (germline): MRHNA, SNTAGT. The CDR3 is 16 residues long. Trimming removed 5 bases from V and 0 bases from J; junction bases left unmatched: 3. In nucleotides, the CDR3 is TGTGCCAGCAGTCGACTAGCGGGGGATAGCACAGATACGCAGTATTTT. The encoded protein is CASSRLAGDSTDTQYF.

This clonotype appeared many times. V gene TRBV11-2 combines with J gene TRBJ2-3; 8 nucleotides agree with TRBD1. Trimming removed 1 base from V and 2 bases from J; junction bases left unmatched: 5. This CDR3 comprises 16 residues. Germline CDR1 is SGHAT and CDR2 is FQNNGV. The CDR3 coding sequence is TGTGCCAGCAGCTTAGCGGAGGACAGGGACACAGATACGCAGTATTTT. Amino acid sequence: CASSLAEDRDTDTQYF.

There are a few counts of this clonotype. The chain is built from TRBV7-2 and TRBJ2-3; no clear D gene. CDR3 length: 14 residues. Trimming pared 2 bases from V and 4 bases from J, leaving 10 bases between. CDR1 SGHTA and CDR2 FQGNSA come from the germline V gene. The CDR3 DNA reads TGTGCCAGCAGCTTATACCCCCCGTCAGATACGCAGTATTTT. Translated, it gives CASSLYPPSDTQYF.

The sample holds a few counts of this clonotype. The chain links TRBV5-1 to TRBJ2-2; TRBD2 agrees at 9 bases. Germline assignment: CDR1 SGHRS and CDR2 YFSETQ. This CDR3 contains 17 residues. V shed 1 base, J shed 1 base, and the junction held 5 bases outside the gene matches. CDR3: CASSLISGGLNTGELFF. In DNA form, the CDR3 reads TGCGCCAGCAGCTTGATTAGCGGGGGTTTGAACACCGGGGAGCTGTTTTTT.

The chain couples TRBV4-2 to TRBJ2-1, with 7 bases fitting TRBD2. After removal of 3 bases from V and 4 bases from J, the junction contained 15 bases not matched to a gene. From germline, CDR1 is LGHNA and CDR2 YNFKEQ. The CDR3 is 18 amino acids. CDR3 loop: CASSHASSDGGVYNEQFF. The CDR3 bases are TGTGCCAGCAGCCATGCATCTTCTGATGGGGGGGTTTACAATGAGCAGTTCTTC.

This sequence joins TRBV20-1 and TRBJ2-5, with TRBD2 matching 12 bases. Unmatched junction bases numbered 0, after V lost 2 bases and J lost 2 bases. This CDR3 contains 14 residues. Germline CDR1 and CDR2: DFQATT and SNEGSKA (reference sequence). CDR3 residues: CSARTSGGQETQYF. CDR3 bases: TGCAGTGCTAGAACTAGCGGGGGGCAAGAGACCCAGTACTTC.

DNA of the CDR3: TGTGCCAGCAGCTTCCAACAGGGGACCGGGGAGCTGTTTTTT. As protein: CASSFQQGTGELFF. This sequence joins TRBV5-6 and TRBJ2-2; 7 bases are a match to TRBD1. The CDR3 covers 14 residues. V was pared by 2 bases and J by 5 bases, with 3 bases of the junction left unmatched. CDR1 and CDR2 (germline): SGHDT, YYEEEE. Combining the CDR3 with reference TRBV5-6 and TRBJ2-2 gives the whole variable domain DAGVTQSPTHLIKTRGQQVTLRCSPKSGHDTVSWYQQALGQGPQFIFQYYEEEERQRGNFPDRFSGHQFPNYSSELNVNALLLGDSALYLCASSFQQGTGELFFGEGSRLTVL.

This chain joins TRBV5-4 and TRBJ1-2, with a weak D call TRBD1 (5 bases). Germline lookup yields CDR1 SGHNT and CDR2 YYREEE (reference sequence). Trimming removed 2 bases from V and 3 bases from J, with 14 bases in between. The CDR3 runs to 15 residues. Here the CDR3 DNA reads TGTGCCAGCAGCTTTCGGGCAGGGCTATACTATGGCTACACCTTC. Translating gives CASSFRAGLYYGYTF.

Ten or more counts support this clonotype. The CDR3 protein is CSARTRLGELFF. CDR3 coding DNA: TGCAGTGCTAGGACCAGGCTAGGGGAGCTGTTTTTT. The chain has TRBV20-1 and TRBJ2-2, with D unclear. The CDR3 covers 12 residues. Germline V CDR1 and CDR2: DFQATT, SNEGSKA (reference sequence). V was clipped by 3 bases and J by 8 bases, with 10 bases between them.

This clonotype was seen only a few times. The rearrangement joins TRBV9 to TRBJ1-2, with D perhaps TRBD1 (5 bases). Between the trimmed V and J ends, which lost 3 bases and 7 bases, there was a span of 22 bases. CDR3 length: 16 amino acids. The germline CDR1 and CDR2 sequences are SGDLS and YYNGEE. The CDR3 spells CASSEDPGGIMAGYTF. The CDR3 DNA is TGTGCCAGCAGCGAAGATCCCGGGGGAATAATGGCTGGCTACACCTTC.

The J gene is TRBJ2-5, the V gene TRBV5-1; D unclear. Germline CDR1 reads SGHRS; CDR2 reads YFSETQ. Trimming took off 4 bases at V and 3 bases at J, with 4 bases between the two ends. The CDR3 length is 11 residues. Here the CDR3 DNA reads TGCGCCAGCAGCGCGAAAGAGACCCAGTACTTC. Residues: CASSAKETQYF.

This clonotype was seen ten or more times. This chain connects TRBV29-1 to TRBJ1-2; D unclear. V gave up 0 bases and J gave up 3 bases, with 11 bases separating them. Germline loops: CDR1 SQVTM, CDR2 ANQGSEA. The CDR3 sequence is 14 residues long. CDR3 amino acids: CSVEEPPADYGYTF. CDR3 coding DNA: TGCAGCGTTGAAGAACCCCCTGCGGACTATGGCTACACCTTC.

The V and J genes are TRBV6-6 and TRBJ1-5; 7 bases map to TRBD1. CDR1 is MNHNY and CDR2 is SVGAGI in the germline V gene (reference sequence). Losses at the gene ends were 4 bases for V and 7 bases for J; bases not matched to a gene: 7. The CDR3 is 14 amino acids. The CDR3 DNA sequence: TGTGCCAGCAGTTTATCCAGGGGGAGCCAGCCCCAGCATTTT. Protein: CASSLSRGSQPQHF.

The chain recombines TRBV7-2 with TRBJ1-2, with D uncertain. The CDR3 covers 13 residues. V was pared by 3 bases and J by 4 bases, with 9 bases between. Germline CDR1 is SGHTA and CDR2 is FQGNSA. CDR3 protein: CASSFDIGYGYTF. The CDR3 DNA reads TGTGCCAGCAGCTTTGATATAGGCTATGGCTACACCTTC. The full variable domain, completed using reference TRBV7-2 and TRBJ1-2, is GAGVSQSPSNKVTEKGKDVELRCDPISGHTALYWYRQSLGQGLEFLIYFQGNSAPDKSGLPSDRFSAERTGGSVSTLTIQRTQQEDSAVYLCASSFDIGYGYTFGSGTRLTVV.

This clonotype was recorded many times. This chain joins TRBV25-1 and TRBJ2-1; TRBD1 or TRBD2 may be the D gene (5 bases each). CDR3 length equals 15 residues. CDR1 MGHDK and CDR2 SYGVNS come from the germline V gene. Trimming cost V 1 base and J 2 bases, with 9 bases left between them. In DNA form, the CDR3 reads TGTGCCAGCAGTGAATCGAGGGGACCCTACAATGAGCAGTTCTTC. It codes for CASSESRGPYNEQFF.

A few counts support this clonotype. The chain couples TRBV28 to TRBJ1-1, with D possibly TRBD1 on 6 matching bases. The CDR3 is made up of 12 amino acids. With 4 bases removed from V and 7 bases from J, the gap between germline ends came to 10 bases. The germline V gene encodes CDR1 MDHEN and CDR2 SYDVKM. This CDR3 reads CASSSDRIEAFF. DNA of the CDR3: TGTGCCAGCAGTTCGGACAGAATTGAAGCTTTCTTT.

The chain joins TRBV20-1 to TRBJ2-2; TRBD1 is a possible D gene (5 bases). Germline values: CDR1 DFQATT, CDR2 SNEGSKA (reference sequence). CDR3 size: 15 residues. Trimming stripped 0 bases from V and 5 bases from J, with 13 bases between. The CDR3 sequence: CSARDSRVGTGELFF. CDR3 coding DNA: TGCAGTGCTAGAGATAGCAGGGTTGGGACCGGGGAGCTGTTTTTT.

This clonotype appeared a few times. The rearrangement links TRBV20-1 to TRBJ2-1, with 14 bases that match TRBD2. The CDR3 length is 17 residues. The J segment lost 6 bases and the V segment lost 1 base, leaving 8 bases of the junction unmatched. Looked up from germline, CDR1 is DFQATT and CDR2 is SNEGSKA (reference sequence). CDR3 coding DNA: TGCAGTGCTAGAGGACTAGCGGGGGGGCCGGTCTTCAATGAGCAGTTCTTC. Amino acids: CSARGLAGGPVFNEQFF.